This T cell receptor (beta chain) was sequenced in a study of OX40 agonist ivuxolimab in advanced cancers. Clones were read by immunoSEQ multiplex PCR, and TCRdb kept only the in-frame ones, dropping some. Among some 10,000 clones listed, roughly nine tenths were seen once. Germline-derived CDR1 and CDR2 are MDHEN and SYDVKM. The V gene lost 5 bases and the J gene lost 3 bases, with 14 bases spanning the gap. This CDR3 is 15 amino acids long. The sequencing here drew on CD4+ or CD8+ T cells sorted from blood, taken in a trial of the OX40 agonist ivuxolimab. The clonotype originates from an adult with an advanced solid tumor such as melanoma, head and neck, liver or kidney cancer. The J gene is TRBJ2-1, the V gene TRBV28, with D possibly matching TRBD2 (6 bases). The CDR3 bases are TGTGCCAGCAGTGACGCCGGGACTTACTACAATGAGCAGTTCTTC. It encodes CASSDAGTYYNEQFF.